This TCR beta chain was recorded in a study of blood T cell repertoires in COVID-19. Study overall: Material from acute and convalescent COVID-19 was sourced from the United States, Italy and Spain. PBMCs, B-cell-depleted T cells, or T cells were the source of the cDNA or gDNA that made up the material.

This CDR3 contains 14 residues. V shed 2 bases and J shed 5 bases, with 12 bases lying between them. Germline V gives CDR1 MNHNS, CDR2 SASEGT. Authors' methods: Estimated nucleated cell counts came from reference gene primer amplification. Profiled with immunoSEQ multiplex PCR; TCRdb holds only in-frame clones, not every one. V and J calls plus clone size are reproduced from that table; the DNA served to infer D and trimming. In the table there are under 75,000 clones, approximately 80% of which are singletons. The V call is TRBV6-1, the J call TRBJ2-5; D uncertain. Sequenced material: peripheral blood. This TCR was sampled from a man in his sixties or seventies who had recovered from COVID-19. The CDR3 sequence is CASSELQLGETQYF. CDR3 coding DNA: TGTGCCAGCAGTGAACTCCAGCTAGGCGAGACCCAGTACTTC.